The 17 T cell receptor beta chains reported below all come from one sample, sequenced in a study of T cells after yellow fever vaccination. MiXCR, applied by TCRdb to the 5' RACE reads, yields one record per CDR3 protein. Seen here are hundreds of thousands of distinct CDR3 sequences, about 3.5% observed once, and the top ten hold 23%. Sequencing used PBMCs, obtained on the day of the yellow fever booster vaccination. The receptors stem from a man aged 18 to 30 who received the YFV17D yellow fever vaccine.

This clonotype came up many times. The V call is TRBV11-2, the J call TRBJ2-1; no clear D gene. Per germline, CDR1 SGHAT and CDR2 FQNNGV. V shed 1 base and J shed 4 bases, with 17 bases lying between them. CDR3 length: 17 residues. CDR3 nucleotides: TGTGCCAGCAGCTTAGTATCCCCCCTTAAAGTATACAATGAGCAGTTCTTC. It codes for CASSLVSPLKVYNEQFF.

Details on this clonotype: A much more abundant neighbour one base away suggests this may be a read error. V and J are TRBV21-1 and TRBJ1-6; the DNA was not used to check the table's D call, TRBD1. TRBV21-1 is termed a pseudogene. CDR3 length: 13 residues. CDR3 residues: CASSKRGRSHLHF. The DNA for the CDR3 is TGTGCCAGCAGCAAAAGGGGAAGATCACACCTCCACTTT.

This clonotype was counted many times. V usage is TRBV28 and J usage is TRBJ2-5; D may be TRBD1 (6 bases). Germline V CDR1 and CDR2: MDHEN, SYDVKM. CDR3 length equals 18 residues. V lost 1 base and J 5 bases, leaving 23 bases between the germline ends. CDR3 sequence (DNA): TGTGCCAGCAGTTTATTCCAGTTTACCGGGACAAAGAGCGAGACCCAGTACTTC. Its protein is CASSLFQFTGTKSETQYF.

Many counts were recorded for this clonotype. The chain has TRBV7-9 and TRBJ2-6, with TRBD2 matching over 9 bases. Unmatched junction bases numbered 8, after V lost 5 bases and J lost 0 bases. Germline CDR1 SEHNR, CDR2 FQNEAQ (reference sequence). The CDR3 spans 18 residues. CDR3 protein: CASSPVAGASSGANVLTF. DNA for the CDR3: TGTGCCAGCAGCCCAGTAGCGGGGGCGAGCTCTGGGGCCAACGTCCTGACTTTC. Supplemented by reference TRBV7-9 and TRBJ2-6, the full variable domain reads DTGVSQNPRHKITKRGQNVTFRCDPISEHNRLYWYRQTLGQGPEFLTYFQNEAQLEKSRLLSDRFSAERPKGSFSTLEIQRTEQGDSAMYLCASSPVAGASSGANVLTFGAGSRLTVL.

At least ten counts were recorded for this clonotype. CDR3 in amino acids: CASSLRGRRTEAFF. In DNA, the CDR3 is TGCGCCAGCAGCCTGAGGGGGCGCAGGACTGAAGCTTTCTTT. V is TRBV5-1 and J is TRBJ1-1; 7 bases fit TRBD1. The V segment lost 4 bases and the J segment 5 bases; nucleotides outside the gene matches: 8. Germline V gene data show CDR1 as SGHRS and CDR2 as YFSETQ. This CDR3 is 14 amino acids long. Full variable domain (outside the CDR3, taken from reference TRBV5-1 and TRBJ1-1): KAGVTQTPRYLIKTRGQQVTLSCSPISGHRSVSWYQQTPGQGLQFLFEYFSETQRNKGNFPGRFSGRQFSNSRSEMNVSTLELGDSALYLCASSLRGRRTEAFFGQGTRLTVV.

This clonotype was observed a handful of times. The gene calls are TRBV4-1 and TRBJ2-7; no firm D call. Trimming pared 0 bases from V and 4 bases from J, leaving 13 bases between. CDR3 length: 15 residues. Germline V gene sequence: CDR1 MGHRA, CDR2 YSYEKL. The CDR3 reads CASSQDLLDTYEQYF. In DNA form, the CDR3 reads TGCGCCAGCAGCCAAGATCTTTTAGATACGTACGAGCAGTACTTC.

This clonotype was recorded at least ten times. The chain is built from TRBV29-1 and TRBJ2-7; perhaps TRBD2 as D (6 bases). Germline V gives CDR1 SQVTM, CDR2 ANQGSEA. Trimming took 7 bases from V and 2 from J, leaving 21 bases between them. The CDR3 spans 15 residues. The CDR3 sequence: CSAPGGPKITYEQYV. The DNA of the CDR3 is TGCAGCGCCCCTGGAGGGCCCAAAATCACCTACGAGCAGTACGTC.

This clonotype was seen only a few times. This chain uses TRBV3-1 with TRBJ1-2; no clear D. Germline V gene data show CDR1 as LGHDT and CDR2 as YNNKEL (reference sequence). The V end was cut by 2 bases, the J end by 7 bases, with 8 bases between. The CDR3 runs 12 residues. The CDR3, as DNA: TGTGCCAGCAGCCAAAGCTTGGCTGGCTACACCTTC. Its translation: CASSQSLAGYTF.

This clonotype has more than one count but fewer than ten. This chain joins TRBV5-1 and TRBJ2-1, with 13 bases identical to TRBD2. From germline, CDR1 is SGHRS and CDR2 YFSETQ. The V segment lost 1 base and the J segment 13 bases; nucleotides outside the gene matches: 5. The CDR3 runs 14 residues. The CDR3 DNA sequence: TGCGCCAGCAGCTTGTTTACTAGCGGGGGGGCCCAGTTCTTC. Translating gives CASSLFTSGGAQFF.

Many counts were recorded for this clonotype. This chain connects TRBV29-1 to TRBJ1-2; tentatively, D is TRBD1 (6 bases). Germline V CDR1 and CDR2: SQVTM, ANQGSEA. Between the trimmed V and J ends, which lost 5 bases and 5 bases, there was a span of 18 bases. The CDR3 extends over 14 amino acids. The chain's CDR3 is CSVRPGAKSYGYTF. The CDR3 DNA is TGCAGCGTTAGGCCGGGGGCCAAATCTTATGGCTACACCTTC.

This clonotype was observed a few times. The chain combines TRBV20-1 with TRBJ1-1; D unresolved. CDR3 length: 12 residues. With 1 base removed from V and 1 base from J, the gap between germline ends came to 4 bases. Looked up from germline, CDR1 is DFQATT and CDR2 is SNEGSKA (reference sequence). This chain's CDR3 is CSARVGNTEAFF. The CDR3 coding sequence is TGCAGTGCTAGAGTAGGGAACACTGAAGCTTTCTTT.

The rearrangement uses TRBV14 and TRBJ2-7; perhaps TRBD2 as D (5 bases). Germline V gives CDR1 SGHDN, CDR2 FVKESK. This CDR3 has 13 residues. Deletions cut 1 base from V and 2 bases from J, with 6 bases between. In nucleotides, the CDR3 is TGTGCCAGCAGCCAAGTCGGGACCTACGAGCAGTACGTC. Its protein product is CASSQVGTYEQYV.

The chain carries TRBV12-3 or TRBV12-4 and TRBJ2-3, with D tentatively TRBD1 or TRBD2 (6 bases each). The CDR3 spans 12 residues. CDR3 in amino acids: CASRGAEDTQYF. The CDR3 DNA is TGTGCTTCTAGGGGGGCAGAAGATACGCAGTATTTT.

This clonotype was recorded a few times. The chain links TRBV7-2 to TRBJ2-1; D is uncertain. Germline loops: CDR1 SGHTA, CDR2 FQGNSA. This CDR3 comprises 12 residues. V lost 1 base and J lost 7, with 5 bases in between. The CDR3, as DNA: TGTGCCAGCAGCTTAGATGTTAATGAGCAGTTCTTC. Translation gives CASSLDVNEQFF. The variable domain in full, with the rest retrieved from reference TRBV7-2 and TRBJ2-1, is GAGVSQSPSNKVTEKGKDVELRCDPISGHTALYWYRQSLGQGLEFLIYFQGNSAPDKSGLPSDRFSAERTGGSVSTLTIQRTQQEDSAVYLCASSLDVNEQFFGPGTRLTVL.

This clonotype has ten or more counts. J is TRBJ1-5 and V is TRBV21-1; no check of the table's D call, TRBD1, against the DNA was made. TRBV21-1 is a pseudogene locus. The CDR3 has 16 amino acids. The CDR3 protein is CASSRVTDREDQPQHF. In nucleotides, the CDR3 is TGTGCCAGCAGCAGGGTGACGGACAGGGAGGATCAGCCCCAGCATTTT.

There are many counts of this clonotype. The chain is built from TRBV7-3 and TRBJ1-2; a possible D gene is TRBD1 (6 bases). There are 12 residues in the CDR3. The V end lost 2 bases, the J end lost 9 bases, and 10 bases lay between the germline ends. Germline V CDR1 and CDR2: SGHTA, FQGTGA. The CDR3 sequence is CASSLQQGSYTF. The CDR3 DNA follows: TGTGCCAGCAGCTTACAACAGGGCAGCTACACCTTC.

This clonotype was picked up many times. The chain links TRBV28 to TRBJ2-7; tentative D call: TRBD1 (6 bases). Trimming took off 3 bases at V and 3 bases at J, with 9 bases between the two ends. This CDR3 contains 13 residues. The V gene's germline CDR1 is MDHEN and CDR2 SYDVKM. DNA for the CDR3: TGTGCCAGCAGTTTTGCCAGGGGCTACGAGCAGTACGTC. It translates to CASSFARGYEQYV.